These 8 T cell receptor beta chains were sequenced from one sample in a study of cytomegalovirus exposure and HLA in healthy donors (dated by TCRdb to about 2017). The library relied on the immunoSEQ multiplex PCR assay. For the multiplex PCR, a mixture combining 60 forward primers for TCR Vbeta segments and 13 reverse primers for TCR Jbeta segments was used. TCRdb re-hosts the immuneACCESS table, in-frame sequences only. Its copies lack some clones; in the studies checked, an unresolved V gene accounts for under half of them, and the cause for the rest is not known. This sample gives around 300,000 clones in total; 65% to 85% of them show up just once. The ten largest clones represent under 3% of the sample. The sample was PBMCs. The source is a female donor in good health and CMV-seronegative.

The CDR3 sequence is CASSSPRNTEAFF. DNA of the CDR3: TGTGCCAGCAGCTCTCCTCGGAACACTGAAGCTTTCTTT. The chain links TRBV14 to TRBJ1-1; D call uncertain. Germline CDR1 and CDR2: SGHDN and FVKESK. V was clipped by 5 bases and J by 1 base, with 8 bases between them. The length of the CDR3 is 13 residues.

The chain has TRBV30 and TRBJ1-4, with TRBD1 identical over 7 bases. Trimming took 3 bases from V and 6 from J; bases not matched to a gene: 1. The CDR3 loop spans 12 amino acids. Looked up from germline, CDR1 is GTSNPN and CDR2 is SVGIG (reference sequence). CDR3 sequence: CAWSRGDEKLFF. The CDR3 DNA is TGTGCCTGGAGCAGGGGGGATGAAAAACTGTTTTTT.

The V and J genes are TRBV15 and TRBJ2-7; 14 bases align to TRBD2. The CDR3 loop spans 19 amino acids. Germline V gene sequence: CDR1 LNHNV, CDR2 YYDKDF (reference sequence). V trimming: 0 bases; J trimming: 0 bases; junction bases outside the gene matches: 7. The CDR3 DNA follows: TGTGCCACCAGCAGAGATAGGCGACTAGCGGGAGGGTCCTCCTACGAGCAGTACTTC. Translated, it gives CATSRDRRLAGGSSYEQYF.

The sample holds a few counts of this clone. The chain has TRBV5-6 and TRBJ2-5, with D tentatively TRBD2 (6 bases). The J call may not be correct, given that the DNA end is closer to TRBJ2-7. Germline V lookup: CDR1 SGHDT, CDR2 YYEEEE. The CDR3 spans 14 residues. In DNA form, the CDR3 reads TGTGCCAGCAGCCCCGCTGGCGGGGACTACGAGCAGTACTTC. Translation gives CASSPAGGDYEQYF.

The genes are TRBV5-8 and TRBJ2-7; D possibly corresponds to TRBD1 (6 bases). Trimming removed 0 bases from V and 4 bases from J, with 11 bases in between. The CDR3 sequence is 14 residues long. CDR1 is SGHTS and CDR2 is YDEGEE in the germline V gene. In nucleotides, the CDR3 is TGTGCCAGCAGCTTGGACACCAGGGGTTACGAGCAGTACTTC. Translating gives CASSLDTRGYEQYF.

This clone was recorded a few times. The V call is TRBV5-4, the J call TRBJ2-1; 9 bases map to TRBD1. The V gene end was trimmed by 4 bases and the J gene end by 6 bases; junction bases not matched to a gene: 11. The CDR3 runs 16 residues. The germline gives CDR1 SGHNT, CDR2 YYREEE (reference sequence). Written as DNA, the CDR3 is TGTGCCAGCAGCCCTCCAGGGGACAGGGTGGTCAATGAGCAGTTCTTC. It codes for CASSPPGDRVVNEQFF.

The rearrangement links TRBV29-1 to TRBJ2-3; D is unclear. This CDR3 has 14 amino acids. From germline, CDR1 is SQVTM and CDR2 ANQGSEA. V lost 3 bases to trimming and J lost 1 base, with 11 bases between them. CDR3 in amino acids: CSVDNRGGTDTQYF. The CDR3 coding sequence is TGCAGCGTTGACAACCGAGGTGGCACAGATACGCAGTATTTT.

This clone was counted once. This sequence joins TRBV5-6 and TRBJ2-1; 7 bases fit TRBD2. Trimming cost V 0 bases and J 0 bases; bases outside gene matches: 12. This CDR3 is 19 amino acids long. In germline, CDR1 is SGHDT, CDR2 YYEEEE. This chain's CDR3 is CASSLGLGLAESSYNEQFF. In DNA, the CDR3 is TGTGCCAGCAGCTTGGGTCTAGGGCTAGCGGAGAGCTCCTACAATGAGCAGTTCTTC. Full variable domain (missing parts from reference TRBV5-6 and TRBJ2-1): DAGVTQSPTHLIKTRGQQVTLRCSPKSGHDTVSWYQQALGQGPQFIFQYYEEEERQRGNFPDRFSGHQFPNYSSELNVNALLLGDSALYLCASSLGLGLAESSYNEQFFGPGTRLTVL.